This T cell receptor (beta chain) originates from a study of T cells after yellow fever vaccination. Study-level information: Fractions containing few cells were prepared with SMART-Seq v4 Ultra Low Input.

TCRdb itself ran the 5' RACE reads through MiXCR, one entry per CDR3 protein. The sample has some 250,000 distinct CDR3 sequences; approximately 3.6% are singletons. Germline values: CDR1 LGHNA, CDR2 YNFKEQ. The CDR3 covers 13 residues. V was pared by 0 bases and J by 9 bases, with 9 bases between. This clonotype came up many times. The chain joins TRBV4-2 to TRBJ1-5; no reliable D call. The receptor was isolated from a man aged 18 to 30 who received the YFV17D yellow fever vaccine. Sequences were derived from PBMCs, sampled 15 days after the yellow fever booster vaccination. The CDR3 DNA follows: TGTGCCAGCAGCCAAGATCGGGCTGGGCCCCAGCATTTT. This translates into CASSQDRAGPQHF.